This T cell receptor beta chain was identified in a study of low-dose radiotherapy and immunotherapy resistance in tumors. Looking at the study overall: Fractions of 1 Gy went to Cohort 2 every two weeks, for 13 Gy over 26 weeks.

Gene-specific TRAV and TRBV primers were used for first-strand cDNA, covering alpha and beta chains. The authors ran 20 PCR cycles to amplify TCRs with a constant-region primer and V-primer adapter. Each CDR3 protein is one row after TCRdb ran MiXCR on the reads. The table has approximately 100,000 distinct CDR3 sequences, around 21% seen once. This clonotype came up many times. Trimming removed 5 bases at V and 5 bases at J, with 12 bases between. The length of the CDR3 is 13 residues. Time point of the sample: after trial treatment. Treatment: LDRT plus nivolumab, ipilimumab, low-dose cyclophosphamide and aspirin (RACIN trial).

The chain couples TRBV12-3 or TRBV12-4 to TRBJ2-5; D not resolved. The sequenced sample was PBMCs, obtained after low-dose radiotherapy plus immunotherapy. The source of this sequence is a male donor with prostate cancer. DNA for the CDR3: TGTGCCAGCAGTCCCGGGCAGAAGGAGACCCAGTACTTC. Protein sequence: CASSPGQKETQYF.